The rows below give T cell receptor beta chains drawn from one sample of a study of cytomegalovirus exposure and HLA in healthy donors. Produced via immunoSEQ multiplex PCR; TCRdb's table is partial and in-frame only. The sample holds 120,000 to 150,000 clones, about 78% seen once. The specimen was PBMCs. These receptors came from a man between 35 and 55 years old in good health and CMV-seropositive. The CDR3 runs from the conserved cysteine through the conserved F or W. The D gene is left open where the match is weak. A clone size is listed for some rows: how often the clone was seen (once, few, many), or a class if it is expanded.

v_call: TRBV19
j_call: TRBJ1-2
d_call: -
clone_size: -
cdr3_aa: CASSRTSGSRLGGYTF
cdr3_nt: TGTGCCAGTAGCCGGACCTCGGGATCCCGGTTGGGGGGCTACACCTTC

v_call: TRBV12-5
j_call: TRBJ2-7
d_call: TRBD2
clone_size: few
cdr3_aa: CASGPNLAGGPGEQYF
cdr3_nt: TGTGCTAGTGGTCCTAATTTAGCGGGAGGGCCGGGTGAGCAGTACTTC

v_call: TRBV18
j_call: TRBJ1-5
d_call: -
clone_size: -
cdr3_aa: CASSPRGGGNQPQHF
cdr3_nt: TGTGCCAGCTCACCGAGAGGGGGTGGCAATCAGCCCCAGCATTTT

v_call: TRBV6-6
j_call: TRBJ2-3
d_call: TRBD2
clone_size: -
cdr3_aa: CASRSTSGGSTDTQYF
cdr3_nt: TGTGCCAGCAGGAGCACTAGCGGGGGGAGCACAGATACGCAGTATTTT

v_call: TRBV7-2
j_call: TRBJ2-7
d_call: TRBD1
clone_size: few
cdr3_aa: CASSSDRGRVAEQYF
cdr3_nt: TGTGCCAGCAGCTCGGACAGGGGCAGGGTTGCCGAGCAGTACTTC

v_call: TRBV11-2
j_call: TRBJ1-6
d_call: -
clone_size: -
cdr3_aa: CASSLLDGGNSPLHF
cdr3_nt: TGTGCCAGCAGCTTACTGGACGGGGGTAATTCACCCCTCCACTTT

v_call: TRBV30
j_call: TRBJ1-1
d_call: -
clone_size: -
cdr3_aa: CAWSGLSSDTEAFF
cdr3_nt: TGTGCCTGGAGTGGACTCAGCTCGGACACTGAAGCTTTCTTT

v_call: TRBV15
j_call: TRBJ1-3
d_call: TRBD1
clone_size: -
cdr3_aa: CATSRGQGLGTGNTIYF
cdr3_nt: TGTGCCACCAGCAGAGGACAGGGCCTAGGTACTGGAAACACCATATATTTT

v_call: TRBV20-1
j_call: TRBJ2-7
d_call: -
clone_size: -
cdr3_aa: CSASESYEQYF
cdr3_nt: TGCAGTGCTAGCGAGTCCTACGAGCAGTACTTC

v_call: TRBV6-5
j_call: TRBJ1-2
d_call: -
clone_size: once
cdr3_aa: CAVIGTADNYGYTF
cdr3_nt: TGTGCCGTCATCGGTACAGCGGATAACTATGGCTACACCTTC